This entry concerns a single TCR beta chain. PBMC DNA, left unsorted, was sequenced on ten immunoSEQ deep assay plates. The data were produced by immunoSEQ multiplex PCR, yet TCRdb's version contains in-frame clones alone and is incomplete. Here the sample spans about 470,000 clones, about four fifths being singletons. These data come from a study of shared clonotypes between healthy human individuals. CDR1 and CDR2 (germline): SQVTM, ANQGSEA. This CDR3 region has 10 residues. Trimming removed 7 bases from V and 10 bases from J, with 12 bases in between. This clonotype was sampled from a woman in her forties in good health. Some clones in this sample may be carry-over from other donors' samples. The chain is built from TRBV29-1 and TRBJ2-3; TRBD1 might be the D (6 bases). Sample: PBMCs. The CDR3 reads CSDSQGPQYF. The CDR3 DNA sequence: TGCAGCGATTCACAGGGTCCGCAGTATTTT.